What follows are 27 T cell receptor beta chains derived from one specimen sequenced in a study of PD-1 blockade in classical Hodgkin lymphoma (dated by TCRdb to the early 2020s). Libraries were built with the immunoSEQ multiplex PCR assay. This is the immuneACCESS table as TCRdb keeps it, with only in-frame sequences that have V and J called. A part of the clones is gone; compared with another copy, unresolved V genes explain less than half, and the rest is unexplained. In all, the sample holds about 96,000 clones, and roughly 91% of those were seen once. The ten largest clones represent approximately 2% of the sample. The sample's time point, from its label and the paper: cycle 4 day 1 (C4D1), after 5 to 7 weeks of nivolumab. Every trial patient had relapsed after autologous stem cell transplantation, and cohorts A, B and C differed in prior brentuximab vedotin exposure. The sequenced sample was peripheral blood mononuclear cells (PBMCs), obtained before the fourth cycle of nivolumab. The receptor set was obtained from a human donor with classical Hodgkin lymphoma.

This chain uses TRBV5-6 with TRBJ2-5; a weak D match, TRBD1 (5 bases). Trimming took off 4 bases at V and 4 bases at J, with 14 bases between the two ends. The CDR3 sequence is 14 residues long. Germline loops: CDR1 SGHDT, CDR2 YYEEEE. This CDR3 is CASSEVAGLETQYF. CDR3 sequence (DNA): TGTGCCAGCAGCGAGGTAGCAGGGCTAGAGACCCAGTACTTC. The full variable domain, in which reference TRBV5-6 and TRBJ2-5 provide the parts outside the CDR3, is DAGVTQSPTHLIKTRGQQVTLRCSPKSGHDTVSWYQQALGQGPQFIFQYYEEEERQRGNFPDRFSGHQFPNYSSELNVNALLLGDSALYLCASSEVAGLETQYFGPGTRLLVL.

The chain links TRBV5-6 to TRBJ2-5, with D possibly matching TRBD2 (5 bases). The ends were cut back, 5 bases at V and 5 bases at J, with 13 bases in the middle. Germline lookup yields CDR1 SGHDT and CDR2 YYEEEE. The CDR3 is made up of 13 amino acids. CDR3: CASRRTFGETQYF. The CDR3 DNA reads as TGTGCCAGCAGGAGGACTTTCGGGGAGACCCAGTACTTC. The entire variable domain, with the rest obtained from reference TRBV5-6 and TRBJ2-5, is as follows: DAGVTQSPTHLIKTRGQQVTLRCSPKSGHDTVSWYQQALGQGPQFIFQYYEEEERQRGNFPDRFSGHQFPNYSSELNVNALLLGDSALYLCASRRTFGETQYFGPGTRLLVL.

The chain uses TRBV5-1 and TRBJ1-1; 9 positions agree with TRBD1. Losses at the gene ends were 0 bases for V and 1 base for J; bases not matched to a gene: 10. Germline V lookup: CDR1 SGHRS, CDR2 YFSETQ. This CDR3 has 18 amino acids. The CDR3 loop reads CASSLGRRDRAGNTEAFF. Here the CDR3 DNA reads TGCGCCAGCAGCTTGGGTCGGCGGGACAGGGCGGGGAACACTGAAGCTTTCTTT.

The chain uses TRBV19 and TRBJ2-1; 8 nucleotides match TRBD2. The V segment lost 3 bases and the J segment 6 bases; nucleotides outside the gene matches: 10. The CDR3 extends over 16 amino acids. CDR1 is LNHDA and CDR2 is SQIVND in the germline V gene (reference sequence). The CDR3 nucleotides read TGTGCCAGTAGTATCCCAGGCGGGAGGTACGGCAATGAGCAGTTCTTC. Its protein is CASSIPGGRYGNEQFF.

The rearrangement links TRBV2 to TRBJ1-2; the match to TRBD1 covers 7 bases. V was pared by 7 bases and J by 0 bases, with 5 bases of the junction left unmatched. The CDR3 consists of 14 residues. Per the germline V gene, CDR1 is SNHLY and CDR2 is FYNNEI. CDR3 loop: CASKGTATNYGYTF. CDR3 DNA: TGTGCCAGCAAAGGGACAGCAACTAACTATGGCTACACCTTC.

V and J are TRBV7-9 and TRBJ2-7; 8 nucleotides line up with TRBD1. Germline V gene lookup returns CDR1 SEHNR and CDR2 FQNEAQ (reference sequence). The CDR3 has 16 amino acids. The J segment lost 3 bases and the V segment lost 5 bases, leaving 12 bases of the junction unmatched. CDR3 protein: CASSTPLGTGNYEQYF. The CDR3 DNA reads TGTGCCAGCAGCACACCCCTCGGGACAGGCAACTACGAGCAGTACTTC.

The chain employs TRBV7-2 and TRBJ1-2, with D hard to call. This CDR3 is 16 amino acids long. CDR1 is SGHTA and CDR2 is FQGNSA in the germline V gene. V was trimmed by 2 bases and J by 2 bases, leaving 15 bases between them. The CDR3 reads CASSLSGANSNYGYTF. The CDR3, as DNA: TGTGCCAGCAGCTTATCGGGCGCAAACTCCAACTATGGCTACACCTTC.

The J gene is TRBJ2-1, the V gene TRBV19; D not resolved. The V and J ends lost 2 bases and 0 bases respectively, with 8 bases between them. Germline CDR1 reads LNHDA; CDR2 reads SQIVND (reference sequence). The CDR3 runs to 15 residues. CDR3 nucleotides: TGTGCCAGTAGTATAACCTCAAGCTCCTACAATGAGCAGTTCTTC. Translation: CASSITSSSYNEQFF.

The V gene is TRBV25-1, the J gene TRBJ2-2, with D possibly matching TRBD1 (6 bases). Germline V gene lookup returns CDR1 MGHDK and CDR2 SYGVNS. V lost 2 bases to trimming and J lost 7 bases, with 14 bases between them. The CDR3 runs 15 residues. CDR3 in DNA: TGTGCCAGCAGTGAACCAACAGGGTACGGCGGGGAGCTGTTTTTT. As protein: CASSEPTGYGGELFF.

In this sample, this clone turned up once. Other DNA sequences in this specimen translate into the identical CDR3. The rearrangement uses TRBV7-9 and TRBJ2-7; D not resolved. This CDR3 spans 12 amino acids. CDR1 is SEHNR and CDR2 is FQNEAQ in the germline V gene (reference sequence). V dropped 1 base and J dropped 3 bases, with 4 bases sitting between them. CDR3: CASSLGSYEQYF. CDR3 nucleotides: TGTGCCAGCAGCTTAGGAAGCTACGAGCAGTACTTC.

The chain uses TRBV28 and TRBJ2-7; TRBD2 aligns across 8 bases. The CDR3 has 15 amino acids. Looked up from germline, CDR1 is MDHEN and CDR2 is SYDVKM. With V trimmed by 6 bases and J by 3 bases, 10 bases remained unmatched. As DNA, the CDR3 is TGTGCCAGCAGATCCCCGGGACTAGTCGGCTACGAGCAGTACTTC. Its translation: CASRSPGLVGYEQYF.

The rearrangement uses TRBV6-5 and TRBJ1-2; tentative D call: TRBD1 (5 bases). CDR1 MNHEY and CDR2 SVGAGI come from the germline V gene. This CDR3 comprises 14 residues. Trimming stripped 6 bases from V and 0 bases from J, with 11 bases between. CDR3 sequence reads: CASRPGPSNYGYTF. Written as DNA, the CDR3 is TGTGCCAGCAGACCGGGGCCCTCTAACTATGGCTACACCTTC.

The chain uses TRBV7-6 and TRBJ2-2; D may be TRBD2 (6 bases). V was trimmed by 2 bases and J by 7 bases, leaving 8 bases between them. Germline V gene lookup returns CDR1 SGHVS and CDR2 FNYEAQ. This CDR3 comprises 13 residues. The CDR3 protein is CASSLWGDGELFF. CDR3 bases: TGTGCCAGCAGCTTATGGGGGGACGGGGAGCTGTTTTTT.

The chain employs TRBV6-1 and TRBJ2-4; a weak D match, TRBD1 (6 bases). Germline V gives CDR1 MNHNS, CDR2 SASEGT. The CDR3 spans 13 residues. Trimming cost V 2 bases and J 9 bases, with 11 bases left between them. For the CDR3, the DNA is TGTGCCAGCAGTGAAACACAGGGTGTCATTCAGTACTTC. It codes for CASSETQGVIQYF.

The V and J genes are TRBV5-1 and TRBJ2-3; the D gene is possibly TRBD1 (8 bases). The CDR3 spans 14 residues. In germline, CDR1 is SGHRS, CDR2 YFSETQ. V was clipped by 0 bases and J by 11 bases, with 16 bases between them. The CDR3 DNA sequence: TGCGCCAGCAGCTTGGAGGACAGGGAGGGTGGGCAGTATTTT. Its protein product is CASSLEDREGGQYF.

The CDR3 nucleotides are TGTGCCAGCAGCTTATCGAAGGGTATGACTAATGAAAAACTGTTTTTT. It specifies CASSLSKGMTNEKLFF. V usage is TRBV7-9 and J usage is TRBJ1-4; no reliable D call. Between the trimmed V and J ends, which lost 2 bases and 2 bases, there was a span of 12 bases. The CDR3 covers 16 residues. Germline CDR1 is SEHNR and CDR2 is FQNEAQ (reference sequence). The full variable domain, in which reference TRBV7-9 and TRBJ1-4 provide the parts outside the CDR3, is DTGVSQNPRHKITKRGQNVTFRCDPISEHNRLYWYRQTLGQGPEFLTYFQNEAQLEKSRLLSDRFSAERPKGSFSTLEIQRTEQGDSAMYLCASSLSKGMTNEKLFFGSGTQLSVL.

This chain uses TRBV28 with TRBJ1-1; D unclear. This CDR3 contains 15 residues. Trimming pared 6 bases from V and 4 bases from J, leaving 18 bases between. Germline CDR1 is MDHEN and CDR2 is SYDVKM. CDR3 in DNA: TGTGCCAGCAGATCGACGGTCTTAAGGAGCACTGAAGCTTTCTTT. Amino acids: CASRSTVLRSTEAFF.

The chain carries TRBV25-1 and TRBJ1-2, with D unclear. CDR1 MGHDK and CDR2 SYGVNS come from the germline V gene. The V end lost 6 bases, the J end lost 0 bases, and 5 bases lay between the germline ends. The length of the CDR3 is 12 residues. CDR3: CASRVSNYGYTF. The CDR3 DNA follows: TGTGCCAGCAGGGTCTCTAACTATGGCTACACCTTC.

V gene TRBV6-4 combines with J gene TRBJ1-2, with 10 nucleotides matching TRBD1. Per the germline V gene, CDR1 is MRHNA and CDR2 is SNTAGT. The CDR3 extends over 14 amino acids. V shed 4 bases and J 6 bases; nucleotides not matched to a gene: 5. CDR3 in amino acids: CASSGGQGRDGYTF. The CDR3 nucleotides read TGTGCCAGCAGTGGGGGACAGGGGAGGGATGGCTACACCTTC.

The CDR3: CASSLGGQGTSYEQYF. DNA for the CDR3: TGTGCCAGCAGCTTAGGGGGACAGGGTACGTCCTACGAGCAGTACTTC. The chain carries TRBV11-1 and TRBJ2-7, with 9 bases that match TRBD1. This CDR3 is built from 16 residues. The germline gives CDR1 SGHAT, CDR2 FQDESV (reference sequence). The V segment lost 1 base and the J segment 1 base; nucleotides outside the gene matches: 5. Looking up the rest from reference TRBV11-1 and TRBJ2-7 gives the full variable domain: EAEVAQSPRYKITEKSQAVAFWCDPISGHATLYWYRQILGQGPELLVQFQDESVVDDSQLPKDRFSAERLKGVDSTLKIQPAELGDSAMYLCASSLGGQGTSYEQYFGPGTRLTVT.

This chain uses TRBV18 with TRBJ2-1; 7 bases map to TRBD2. The CDR3 is 14 residues long. V shed 2 bases and J 4 bases; nucleotides not matched to a gene: 2. In germline, CDR1 is KGHSH, CDR2 LQKENI. The CDR3 loop is CASSPSGLYNEQFF. CDR3 coding DNA: TGTGCCAGCTCACCATCGGGACTATACAATGAGCAGTTCTTC.

The chain is built from TRBV5-1 and TRBJ2-7, with D perhaps matching TRBD2 (5 bases). This CDR3 comprises 15 residues. V was shortened by 0 bases and J by 2 bases, with 12 bases between the two germline ends. Germline values: CDR1 SGHRS, CDR2 YFSETQ. Here the CDR3 reads CASSLDGMGAYEQYF. CDR3 DNA sequence: TGCGCCAGCAGCTTGGACGGGATGGGCGCCTACGAGCAGTACTTC.

This clone has just one count. This sequence joins TRBV28 and TRBJ2-1, with D possibly called TRBD1 or TRBD2 (5 bases each). The germline V and J ends were trimmed by 2 bases and 8 bases, with 22 bases remaining between them. This CDR3 region has 17 residues. Germline CDR1 reads MDHEN; CDR2 reads SYDVKM. This chain's CDR3 is CASSLPGTTLARDEQFF. In nucleotides, the CDR3 is TGTGCCAGCAGTTTACCCGGGACCACCCTCGCTCGTGATGAGCAGTTCTTC.

This sequence joins TRBV28 and TRBJ2-7, with D perhaps matching TRBD1 (5 bases). Between the trimmed V and J ends, which lost 4 bases and 2 bases, there was a span of 9 bases. Germline CDR1 and CDR2: MDHEN and SYDVKM. The CDR3 has 13 residues. The CDR3 sequence is CASSWGTAYEQYF. In DNA form, the CDR3 reads TGTGCCAGCAGTTGGGGCACGGCCTACGAGCAGTACTTC.

V gene TRBV7-9 combines with J gene TRBJ1-1; D is perhaps TRBD1 (5 bases). Germline V gene sequence: CDR1 SEHNR, CDR2 FQNEAQ (reference sequence). V was trimmed by 5 bases and J by 8 bases, leaving 15 bases between them. The CDR3 has 13 residues. Here the CDR3 reads CASSSIRVYEAFF. As DNA, the CDR3 is TGTGCCAGCAGCAGCATCAGGGTATACGAAGCTTTCTTT.

The chain joins TRBV5-1 to TRBJ2-1; 7 bases match TRBD2. V gave up 4 bases and J gave up 2 bases; unmatched junction bases: 6. This CDR3 is 15 amino acids long. Germline CDR1 reads SGHRS; CDR2 reads YFSETQ. As DNA, the CDR3 is TGCGCCAGCAGCGTCGGACTAGAGCCCTACAATGAGCAGTTCTTC. This codes for CASSVGLEPYNEQFF.

This clone was detected once. V and J are TRBV11-2 and TRBJ2-1; TRBD2 matches at 8 bases. The trim removed 5 bases at V and 5 bases at J, leaving 8 bases unmatched. Germline CDR1 SGHAT, CDR2 FQNNGV. The length of the CDR3 is 15 residues. CDR3 sequence: CASSRAGVTHNEQFF. In DNA form, the CDR3 reads TGTGCCAGCAGCCGAGCGGGAGTAACACACAATGAGCAGTTCTTC.